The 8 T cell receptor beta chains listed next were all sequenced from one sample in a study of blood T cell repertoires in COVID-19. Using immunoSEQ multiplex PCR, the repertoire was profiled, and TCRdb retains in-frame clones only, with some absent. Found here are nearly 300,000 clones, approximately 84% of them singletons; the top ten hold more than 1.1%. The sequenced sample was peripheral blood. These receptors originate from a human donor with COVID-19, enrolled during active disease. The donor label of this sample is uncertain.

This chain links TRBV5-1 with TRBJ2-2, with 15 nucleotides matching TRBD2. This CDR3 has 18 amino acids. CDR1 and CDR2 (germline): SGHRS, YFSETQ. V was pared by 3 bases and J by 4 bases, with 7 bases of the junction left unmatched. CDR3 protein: CASSSGTSGRSVTGELFF. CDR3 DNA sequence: TGCGCCAGCAGCTCGGGGACTAGCGGGAGGTCTGTCACCGGGGAGCTGTTTTTT.

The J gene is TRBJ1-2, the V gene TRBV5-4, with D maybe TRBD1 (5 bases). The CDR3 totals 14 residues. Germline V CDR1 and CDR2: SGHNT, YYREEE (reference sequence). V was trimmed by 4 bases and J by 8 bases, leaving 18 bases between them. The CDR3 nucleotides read TGTGCCAGCAGCCTTTGGGCAGGGTCGGGCGGCTACACCTTC. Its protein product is CASSLWAGSGGYTF.

The CDR3: CASSLSSGRALQETQYF. Here the CDR3 DNA reads TGTGCCAGCAGTTTATCTAGCGGGAGGGCCCTCCAAGAGACCCAGTACTTC. V gene TRBV27 combines with J gene TRBJ2-5; 11 positions agree with TRBD2. The V gene end was trimmed by 0 bases and the J gene end by 1 base; junction bases not matched to a gene: 4. The CDR3 runs 17 residues. Germline V gene sequence: CDR1 MNHEY, CDR2 SMNVEV (reference sequence).

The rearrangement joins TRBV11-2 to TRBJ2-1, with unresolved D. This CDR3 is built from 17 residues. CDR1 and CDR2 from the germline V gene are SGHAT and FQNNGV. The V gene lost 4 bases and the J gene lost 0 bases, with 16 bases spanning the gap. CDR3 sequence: CASSSHRYWSSYNEQFF. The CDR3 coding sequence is TGTGCCAGCAGCTCGCACCGTTACTGGAGCTCCTACAATGAGCAGTTCTTC.

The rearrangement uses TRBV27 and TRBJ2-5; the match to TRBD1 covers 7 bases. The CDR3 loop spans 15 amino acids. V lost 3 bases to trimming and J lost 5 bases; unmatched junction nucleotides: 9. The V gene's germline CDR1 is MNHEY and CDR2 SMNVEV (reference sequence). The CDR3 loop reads CASSLRTGLGETQYF. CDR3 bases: TGTGCCAGCAGTTTGCGGACAGGTTTAGGGGAGACCCAGTACTTC.

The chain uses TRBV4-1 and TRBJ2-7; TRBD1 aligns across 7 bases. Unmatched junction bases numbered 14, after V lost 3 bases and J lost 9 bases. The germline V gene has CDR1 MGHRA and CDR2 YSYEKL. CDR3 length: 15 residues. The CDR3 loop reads CASSQGQGQLTGQYF. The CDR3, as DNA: TGCGCCAGCAGCCAGGGTCAGGGACAGCTAACAGGGCAGTACTTC.

The DNA for the CDR3 is TGCGCCAGCGGACTAGCGGGGCGGGATACGCAGTATTTT. As protein: CASGLAGRDTQYF. The genes are TRBV5-1 and TRBJ2-3, with 12 nucleotides matching TRBD2. Germline assignment: CDR1 SGHRS and CDR2 YFSETQ. This CDR3 contains 13 residues. Trimming took 7 bases from V and 6 from J; bases not matched to a gene: 3.

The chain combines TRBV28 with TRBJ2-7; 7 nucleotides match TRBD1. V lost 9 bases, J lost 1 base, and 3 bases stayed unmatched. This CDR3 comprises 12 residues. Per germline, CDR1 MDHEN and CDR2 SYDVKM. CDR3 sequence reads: CARTGQSYEQYF. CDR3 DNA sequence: TGTGCCAGAACGGGACAGTCCTACGAGCAGTACTTC.